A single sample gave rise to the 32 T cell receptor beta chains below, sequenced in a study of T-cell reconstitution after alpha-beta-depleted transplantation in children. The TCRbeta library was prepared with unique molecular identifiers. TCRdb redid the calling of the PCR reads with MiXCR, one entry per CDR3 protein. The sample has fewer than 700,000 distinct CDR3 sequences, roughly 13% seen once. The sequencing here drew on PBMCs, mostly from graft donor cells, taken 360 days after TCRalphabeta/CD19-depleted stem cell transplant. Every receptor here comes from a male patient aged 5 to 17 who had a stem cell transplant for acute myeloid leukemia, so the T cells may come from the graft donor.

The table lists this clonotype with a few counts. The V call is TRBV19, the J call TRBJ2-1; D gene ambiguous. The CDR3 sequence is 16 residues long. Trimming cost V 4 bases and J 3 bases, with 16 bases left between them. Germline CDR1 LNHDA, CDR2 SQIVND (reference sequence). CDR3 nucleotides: TGTGCCAGTAGTAGGGCGGCCGCGGAGCTCTACAATGAGCAGTTCTTC. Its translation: CASSRAAAELYNEQFF.

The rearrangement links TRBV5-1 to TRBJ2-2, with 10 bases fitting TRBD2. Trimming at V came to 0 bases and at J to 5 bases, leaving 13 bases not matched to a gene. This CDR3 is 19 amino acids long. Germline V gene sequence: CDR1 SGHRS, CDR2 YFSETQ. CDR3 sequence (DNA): TGCGCCAGCAGCTTGGTACCTAGCGGGAGAACGTCGGTGACCGGGGAGCTGTTTTTT. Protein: CASSLVPSGRTSVTGELFF.

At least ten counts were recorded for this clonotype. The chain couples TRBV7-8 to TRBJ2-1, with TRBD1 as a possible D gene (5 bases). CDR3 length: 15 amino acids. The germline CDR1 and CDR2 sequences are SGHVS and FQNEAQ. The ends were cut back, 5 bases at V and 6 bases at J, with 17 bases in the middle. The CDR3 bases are TGTGCCAGCAGCCCCGGGCCCGACAGATTCAATGAGCAGTTCTTC. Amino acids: CASSPGPDRFNEQFF.

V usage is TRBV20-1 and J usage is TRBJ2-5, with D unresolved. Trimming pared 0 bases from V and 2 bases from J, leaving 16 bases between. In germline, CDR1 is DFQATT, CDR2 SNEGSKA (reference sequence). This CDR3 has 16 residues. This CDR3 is CSARDKYRRFQETQYF. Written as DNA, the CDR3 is TGCAGTGCTAGAGATAAGTATAGAAGGTTTCAAGAGACCCAGTACTTC.

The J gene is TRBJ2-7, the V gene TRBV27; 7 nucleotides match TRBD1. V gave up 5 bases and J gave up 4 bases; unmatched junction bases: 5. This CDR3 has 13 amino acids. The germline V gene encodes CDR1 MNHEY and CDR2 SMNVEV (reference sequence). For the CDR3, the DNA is TGTGCCAGCAGTATCTTACAGGGGTACGAGCAGTACTTC. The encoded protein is CASSILQGYEQYF.

Here the CDR3 reads CASSLEGTAYSNQPQHF. The CDR3 DNA sequence: TGTGCCAGCAGCTTAGAGGGGACAGCTTATAGCAATCAGCCCCAGCATTTT. The V call is TRBV11-2, the J call TRBJ1-5; TRBD1 matches 7 bases. CDR1 SGHAT and CDR2 FQNNGV come from the germline V gene. The length of the CDR3 is 17 residues. The V gene end was trimmed by 0 bases and the J gene end by 0 bases; junction bases not matched to a gene: 5.

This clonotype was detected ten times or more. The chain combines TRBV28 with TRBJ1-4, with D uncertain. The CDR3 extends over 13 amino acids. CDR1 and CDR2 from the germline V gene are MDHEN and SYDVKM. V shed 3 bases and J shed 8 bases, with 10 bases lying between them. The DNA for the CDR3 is TGTGCCAGCAGTTTTTCTGGGAGAGAAAAACTGTTTTTT. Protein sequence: CASSFSGREKLFF. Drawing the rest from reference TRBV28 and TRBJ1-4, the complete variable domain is DVKVTQSSRYLVKRTGEKVFLECVQDMDHENMFWYRQDPGLGLRLIYFSYDVKMKEKGDIPEGYSVSREKKERFSLILESASTNQTSMYLCASSFSGREKLFFGSGTQLSVL.

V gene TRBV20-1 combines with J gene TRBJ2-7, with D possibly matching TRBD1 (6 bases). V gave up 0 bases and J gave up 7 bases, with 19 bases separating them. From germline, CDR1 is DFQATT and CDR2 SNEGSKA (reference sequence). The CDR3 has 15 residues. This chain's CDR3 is CSARDPALTRGEQYF. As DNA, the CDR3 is TGCAGTGCTAGAGATCCGGCCCTAACAAGGGGGGAGCAGTACTTC.

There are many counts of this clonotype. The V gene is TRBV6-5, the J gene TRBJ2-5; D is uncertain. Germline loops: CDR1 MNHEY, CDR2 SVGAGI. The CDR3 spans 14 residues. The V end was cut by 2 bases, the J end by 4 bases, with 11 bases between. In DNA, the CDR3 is TGTGCCAGCAGTTACGATACAGTGAGAGAGACCCAGTACTTC. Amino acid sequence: CASSYDTVRETQYF.

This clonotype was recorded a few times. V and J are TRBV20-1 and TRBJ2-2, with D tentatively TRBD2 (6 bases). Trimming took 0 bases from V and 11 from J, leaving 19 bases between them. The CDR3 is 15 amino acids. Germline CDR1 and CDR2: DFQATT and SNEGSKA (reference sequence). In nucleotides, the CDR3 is TGCAGTGCTAGAGATAGGTCGCAGGGAGGCGGTGAGCTGTTTTTT. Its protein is CSARDRSQGGGELFF.

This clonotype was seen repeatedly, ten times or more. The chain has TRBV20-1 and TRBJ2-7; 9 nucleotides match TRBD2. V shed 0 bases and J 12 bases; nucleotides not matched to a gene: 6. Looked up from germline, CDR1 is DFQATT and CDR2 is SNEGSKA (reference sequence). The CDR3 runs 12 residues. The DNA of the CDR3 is TGCAGTGCTAGAGATTGGGTAGCGGGAGTGTACTTC. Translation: CSARDWVAGVYF.

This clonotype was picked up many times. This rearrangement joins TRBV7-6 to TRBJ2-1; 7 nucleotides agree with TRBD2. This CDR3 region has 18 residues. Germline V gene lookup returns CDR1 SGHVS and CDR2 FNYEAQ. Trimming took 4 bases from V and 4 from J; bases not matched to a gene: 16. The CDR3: CASSWSLHLSGSYNEQFF. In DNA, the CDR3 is TGTGCCAGCAGCTGGTCTCTCCACCTTAGCGGGTCTTACAATGAGCAGTTCTTC.

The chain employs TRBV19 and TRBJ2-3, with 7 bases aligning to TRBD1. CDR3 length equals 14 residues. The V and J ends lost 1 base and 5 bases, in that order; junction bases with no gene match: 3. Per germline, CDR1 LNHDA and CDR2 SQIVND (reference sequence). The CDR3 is CASSIGTGKDTQYF. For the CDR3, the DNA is TGTGCCAGTAGTATAGGGACAGGTAAAGATACGCAGTATTTT.

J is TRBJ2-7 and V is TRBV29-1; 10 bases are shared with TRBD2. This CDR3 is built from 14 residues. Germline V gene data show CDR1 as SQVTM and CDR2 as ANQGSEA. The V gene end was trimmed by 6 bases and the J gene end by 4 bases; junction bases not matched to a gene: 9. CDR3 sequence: CSVDGLADSYEQYF. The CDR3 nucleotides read TGCAGCGTAGACGGACTAGCGGATAGTTACGAGCAGTACTTC.

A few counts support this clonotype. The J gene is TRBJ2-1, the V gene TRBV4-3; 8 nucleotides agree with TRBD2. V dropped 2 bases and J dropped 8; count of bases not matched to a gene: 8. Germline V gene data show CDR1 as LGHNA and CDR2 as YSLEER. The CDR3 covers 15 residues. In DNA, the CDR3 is TGCGCCAGCAGCCAAAGCGGGAGAGTTGGACATGAGCAGTTCTTC. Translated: CASSQSGRVGHEQFF.

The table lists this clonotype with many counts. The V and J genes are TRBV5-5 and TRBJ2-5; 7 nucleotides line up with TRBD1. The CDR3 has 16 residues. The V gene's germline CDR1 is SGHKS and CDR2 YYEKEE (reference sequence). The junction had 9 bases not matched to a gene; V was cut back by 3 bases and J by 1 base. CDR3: CASSYKPGTVQETQYF. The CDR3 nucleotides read TGTGCCAGCAGCTACAAGCCCGGGACAGTCCAAGAGACCCAGTACTTC.

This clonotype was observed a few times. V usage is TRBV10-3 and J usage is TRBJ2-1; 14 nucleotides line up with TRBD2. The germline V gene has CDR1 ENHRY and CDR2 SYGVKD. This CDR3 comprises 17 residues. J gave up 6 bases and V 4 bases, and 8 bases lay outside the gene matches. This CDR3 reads CAISAGTSGSTGNEQFF. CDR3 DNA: TGTGCCATCAGTGCCGGGACTAGCGGGAGTACTGGCAATGAGCAGTTCTTC.

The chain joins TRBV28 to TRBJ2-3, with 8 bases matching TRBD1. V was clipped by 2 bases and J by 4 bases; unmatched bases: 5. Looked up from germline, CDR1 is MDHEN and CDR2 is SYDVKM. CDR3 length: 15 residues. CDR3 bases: TGTGCCAGCAGTTTAGGGCAGGGGGCAGCAGATACGCAGTATTTT. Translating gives CASSLGQGAADTQYF.

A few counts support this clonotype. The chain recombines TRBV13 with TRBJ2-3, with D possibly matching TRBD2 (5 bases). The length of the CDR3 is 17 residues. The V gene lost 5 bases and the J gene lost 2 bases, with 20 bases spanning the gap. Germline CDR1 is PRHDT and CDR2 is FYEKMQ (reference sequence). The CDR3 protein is CASSLKGGSGYTDTQYF. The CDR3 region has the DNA TGTGCCAGCAGCCTTAAAGGCGGCAGCGGATACACAGATACGCAGTATTTT.

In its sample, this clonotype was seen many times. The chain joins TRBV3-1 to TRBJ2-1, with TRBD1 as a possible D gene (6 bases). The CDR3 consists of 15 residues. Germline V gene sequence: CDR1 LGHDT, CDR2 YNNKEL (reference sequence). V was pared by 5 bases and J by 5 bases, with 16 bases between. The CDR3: CASSSARGENNEQFF. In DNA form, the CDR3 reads TGTGCCAGCAGCTCCGCCAGGGGAGAAAACAATGAGCAGTTCTTC.

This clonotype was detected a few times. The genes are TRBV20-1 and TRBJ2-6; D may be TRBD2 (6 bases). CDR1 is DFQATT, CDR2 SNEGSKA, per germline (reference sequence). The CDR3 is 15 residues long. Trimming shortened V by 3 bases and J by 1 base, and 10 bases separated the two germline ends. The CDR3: CSASGLASGANVLTF. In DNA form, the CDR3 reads TGCAGTGCTAGCGGCCTAGCGTCTGGGGCCAACGTCCTGACTTTC.

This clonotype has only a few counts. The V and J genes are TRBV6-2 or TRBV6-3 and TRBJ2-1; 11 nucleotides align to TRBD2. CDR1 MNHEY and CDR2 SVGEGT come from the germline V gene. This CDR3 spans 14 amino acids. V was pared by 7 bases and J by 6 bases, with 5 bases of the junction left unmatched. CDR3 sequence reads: CASKTSGTRNEQFF. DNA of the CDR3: TGTGCCAGCAAGACTAGCGGGACCCGCAATGAGCAGTTCTTC.

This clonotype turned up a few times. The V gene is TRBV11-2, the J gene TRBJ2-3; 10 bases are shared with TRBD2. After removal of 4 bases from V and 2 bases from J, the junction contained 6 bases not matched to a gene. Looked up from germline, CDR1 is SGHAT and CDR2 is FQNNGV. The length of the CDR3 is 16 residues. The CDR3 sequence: CASSSGTSVITDTQYF. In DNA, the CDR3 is TGTGCCAGCAGCTCCGGGACTAGCGTGATCACAGATACGCAGTATTTT.

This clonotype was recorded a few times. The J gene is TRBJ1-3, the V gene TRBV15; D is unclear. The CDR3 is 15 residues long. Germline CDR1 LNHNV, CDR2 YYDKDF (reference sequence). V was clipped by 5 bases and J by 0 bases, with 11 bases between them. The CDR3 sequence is CATSRSTVSGNTIYF. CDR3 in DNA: TGTGCCACCAGCCGCTCGACCGTCTCTGGAAACACCATATATTTT.

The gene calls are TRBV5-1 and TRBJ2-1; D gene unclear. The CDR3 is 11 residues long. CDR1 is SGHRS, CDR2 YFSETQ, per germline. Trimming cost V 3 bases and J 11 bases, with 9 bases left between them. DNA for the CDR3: TGCGCCAGCAGCTCACCCGGGCAGCAGTTCTTC. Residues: CASSSPGQQFF.

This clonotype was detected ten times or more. CDR3 DNA sequence: TGCAGTGCTAGGGCAGTAGGTTTGGACACTGAAGCTTTCTTT. This gives the protein CSARAVGLDTEAFF. The chain joins TRBV20-1 to TRBJ1-1; no clear D. Trimming pared 3 bases from V and 3 bases from J, leaving 14 bases between. The CDR3 contains 14 residues. Per the germline V gene, CDR1 is DFQATT and CDR2 is SNEGSKA (reference sequence).

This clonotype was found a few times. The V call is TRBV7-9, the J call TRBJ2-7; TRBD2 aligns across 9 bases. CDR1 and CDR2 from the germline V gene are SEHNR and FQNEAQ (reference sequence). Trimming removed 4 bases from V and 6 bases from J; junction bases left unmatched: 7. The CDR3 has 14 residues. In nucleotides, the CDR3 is TGTGCCAGCAGCTCAGGGACTAGCCGTCCCGAGCAGTACTTC. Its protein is CASSSGTSRPEQYF.

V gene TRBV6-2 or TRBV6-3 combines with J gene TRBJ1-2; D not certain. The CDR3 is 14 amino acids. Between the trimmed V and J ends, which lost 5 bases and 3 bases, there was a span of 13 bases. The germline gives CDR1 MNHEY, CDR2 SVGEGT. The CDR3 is CASSDGGWDYGYTF. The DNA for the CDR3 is TGTGCCAGCAGTGACGGCGGGTGGGACTATGGCTACACCTTC.

The CDR3 nucleotides are TGCGCCAGCAGCTTTAAGGACTCTCACAATGAGCAGTTCTTC. This encodes CASSFKDSHNEQFF. The chain employs TRBV5-1 and TRBJ2-1; maybe TRBD2 (5 bases). This CDR3 region has 14 residues. Germline V CDR1 and CDR2: SGHRS, YFSETQ. Trimming took off 2 bases at V and 5 bases at J, with 11 bases between the two ends.

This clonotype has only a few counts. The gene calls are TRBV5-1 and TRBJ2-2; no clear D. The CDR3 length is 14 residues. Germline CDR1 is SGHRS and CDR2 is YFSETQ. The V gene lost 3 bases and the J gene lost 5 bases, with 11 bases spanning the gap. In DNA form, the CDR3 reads TGCGCCAGCAGCTCCAGACTGGCAACCGGGGAGCTGTTTTTT. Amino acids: CASSSRLATGELFF.

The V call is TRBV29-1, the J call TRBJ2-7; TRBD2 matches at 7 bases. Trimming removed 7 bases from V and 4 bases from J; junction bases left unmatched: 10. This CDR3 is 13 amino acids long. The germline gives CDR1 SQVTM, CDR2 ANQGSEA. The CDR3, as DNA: TGCAGCGCCGCCGCGGGGGTGGAATACGAGCAGTACTTC. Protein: CSAAAGVEYEQYF.

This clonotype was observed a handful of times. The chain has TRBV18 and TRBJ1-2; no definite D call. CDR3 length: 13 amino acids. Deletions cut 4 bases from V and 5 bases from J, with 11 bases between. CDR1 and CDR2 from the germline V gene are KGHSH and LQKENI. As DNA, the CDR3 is TGTGCCAGCTCACAAATAGAGAGATATGGCTACACCTTC. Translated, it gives CASSQIERYGYTF.